Reported below is one T cell receptor (beta chain). There is no known antigen for this receptor. No base quality values were provided; no much bigger clone lies one nucleotide off. TCRbeta CDR3 regions were amplified from genomic DNA using the immunoSEQ Assay, a bias-controlled multiplex PCR. The original methods were these. The number of nucleated cells in each sample was estimated by amplification of reference gene primers within the assay. To quantify the absolute abundance of each unique TCRbeta CDR3 rearrangement, sequence reads were collapsed and filtered. Productive Simpson clonality was computed per sample as the square root of Simpson's diversity index over productive rearrangements. TCRdb limited this immuneACCESS table to in-frame rearrangements with V and J called. A share of clones is missing; checked studies link under half to unresolved V genes, and the rest is unexplained. V and J calls and clone size are as listed in that table; D and trimming were resolved from the DNA. The sample includes about 54,000 clones, with around four fifths observed a single time. In total, the top ten clones hold about 2.4% of the sample.

This specimen belongs to a study of blood T cell repertoires in COVID-19 (dated by TCRdb to the early 2020s). Regarding the study in general: Samples covering the acute and convalescent phases of COVID-19 were provided by collaborators in the United States, Italy and Spain. Where available, HLA class I and class II types were taken from metadata supplied by the sample provider and were not determined by assay-based typing. Samples came from the ongoing ImmuneRACE study (first 160 participants) plus 1,254 subjects from 6 global collaborators. Subjects who had been exposed to COVID-19, were actively infected with it, or had recovered from it provided the deeply sampled blood TCRbeta repertoires that made up the dataset. The material from the prospective study consisted of cDNA or gDNA derived from T cells, B-cell-depleted T cells, or PBMCs. A freely available public database, intended as a resource for researchers studying the immune response to SARS-CoV-2, is where the repertoires were released. Sample metadata almost always included a de-identified subject ID, COVID-19 status, age in years and sex. The paper as a whole reports these results and caveats: The quantity of clinical and demographic metadata differed by source and by participant and was supplied without curation.

Collaborating institutions collected whole blood in K2EDTA tubes following their own protocols. For TCRbeta analysis, collaborator samples were shipped as frozen whole blood, as isolated PBMCs, or as DNA extracted from either sample type. This sequence was found in a man aged 50 to 60 with acute or convalescent COVID-19. Sequencing was done on a sample of peripheral blood.

The nucleotide sequence reads TGTGCCAGCAGCTTGCGGCGGGCGGACGAGCAGTACTTC. This is translated as CASSLRRADEQYF. The chain is assembled from TRBV11-1 and TRBJ2-7, with TRBD2 as a weak D call on 5 bases. V and J lose 3 bases and 5 bases, and a span of 11 bases separates them. CDR1 SGHAT and CDR2 FQDESV are derived from the germline V gene (reference sequence). Counted from cysteine to phenylalanine, this CDR3 has 13 amino acids. Only the CDR3 part of the read is kept: 39 bases, read in frame from the first base.